The 7 T cell receptor beta chains below were found in one sample sequenced in a study of Ad26.COV2.S vaccination and SARS-CoV-2 variants. Measured with immunoSEQ multiplex PCR; TCRdb has only the in-frame clones, and not every one. The profile covers 400,000 to 450,000 clones, with over 75% appearing a single time and 10% to 15% taken by the ten largest. Treatment meaning: about 20 received Ad26.COV2.S at low or high dose, single or two shots; about 5 received placebo; per-sample allocation not given. Sample collection was performed on day 63 after the first vaccine or placebo injection. Sequenced material: peripheral blood, taken in a trial of Ad26.COV2.S vaccine versus placebo. All receptors derive from a person between 18 and 65 years old who received the Ad26.COV2.S COVID-19 vaccine or a placebo.

The chain joins TRBV7-2 to TRBJ2-7, with 10 bases that match TRBD2. Per germline, CDR1 SGHTA and CDR2 FQGNSA. V lost 1 base to trimming and J lost 3 bases; unmatched junction nucleotides: 6. The CDR3 runs to 16 residues. CDR3: CASSLVGTSAYYEQYF. CDR3 nucleotide sequence: TGTGCCAGCAGCTTAGTGGGGACTAGCGCGTACTACGAGCAGTACTTC.

The chain uses TRBV29-1 and TRBJ2-2, with TRBD2 matching over 7 bases. This CDR3 comprises 12 residues. Germline loops: CDR1 SQVTM, CDR2 ANQGSEA. J gave up 5 bases and V 6 bases, and 3 bases lay outside the gene matches. The CDR3 nucleotides read TGCAGCGTGGGAGGGCTTACCGGGGAGCTGTTTTTT. Amino acid sequence: CSVGGLTGELFF.

Comment on this clone: Different DNA sequences within this sample yield the same CDR3. The chain is built from TRBV27 and TRBJ2-7; TRBD2 matches at 11 bases. This CDR3 contains 15 residues. Trimming took 6 bases from V and 0 from J; bases not matched to a gene: 4. Germline CDR1 reads MNHEY; CDR2 reads SMNVEV (reference sequence). CDR3 sequence (DNA): TGTGCCAGCAGCTCCGGGACTAGCGGCTCCTACGAGCAGTACTTC. It yields the protein CASSSGTSGSYEQYF.

The chain couples TRBV6-5 to TRBJ2-7, with 13 bases identical to TRBD2. V lost 4 bases and J lost 4; bases outside the gene matches: 7. The CDR3 contains 16 residues. Germline values: CDR1 MNHEY, CDR2 SVGAGI. The CDR3 DNA follows: TGTGCCAGCAGTTTCGCCGGGACTAGCGGGAAGTACGAGCAGTACTTC. Residues: CASSFAGTSGKYEQYF.

The chain carries TRBV30 and TRBJ2-1; TRBD2 agrees at 11 bases. Germline V gene lookup returns CDR1 GTSNPN and CDR2 SVGIG (reference sequence). This CDR3 spans 16 amino acids. Unmatched junction bases numbered 8, after V lost 1 base and J lost 6 bases. The CDR3 is CAWSDIAGGYFNEQFF. CDR3 sequence (DNA): TGTGCCTGGAGTGACATAGCGGGAGGGTATTTCAATGAGCAGTTCTTC. The whole variable domain, remainder taken from reference TRBV30 and TRBJ2-1, is SQTIHQWPATLVQPVGSPLSLECTVEGTSNPNLYWYRQAAGRGLQLLFYSVGIGQISSEVPQNLSASRPQDRQFILSSKKLLLSDSGFYLCAWSDIAGGYFNEQFFGPGTRLTVL.

The V gene is TRBV28, the J gene TRBJ2-3; D uncertain. This CDR3 region has 14 residues. Germline loops: CDR1 MDHEN, CDR2 SYDVKM. The V and J ends lost 3 bases and 0 bases respectively, with 7 bases between them. CDR3 sequence: CASSLLSSTDTQYF. The DNA of the CDR3 is TGTGCCAGCAGTTTGCTCTCGAGCACAGATACGCAGTATTTT. The variable domain in full, with the rest retrieved from reference TRBV28 and TRBJ2-3, is DVKVTQSSRYLVKRTGEKVFLECVQDMDHENMFWYRQDPGLGLRLIYFSYDVKMKEKGDIPEGYSVSREKKERFSLILESASTNQTSMYLCASSLLSSTDTQYFGPGTRLTVL.

This clone was seen only a few times. The chain employs TRBV6-2 or TRBV6-3 and TRBJ1-3; D remains ambiguous. This CDR3 comprises 15 residues. The germline CDR1 and CDR2 sequences are MNHEY and SVGEGT. Trimming removed 5 bases at V and 0 bases at J, with 11 bases between. The CDR3 protein is CASSPGPYSGNTIYF. The CDR3 DNA reads as TGTGCCAGCAGTCCCGGGCCGTACTCTGGAAACACCATATATTTT.